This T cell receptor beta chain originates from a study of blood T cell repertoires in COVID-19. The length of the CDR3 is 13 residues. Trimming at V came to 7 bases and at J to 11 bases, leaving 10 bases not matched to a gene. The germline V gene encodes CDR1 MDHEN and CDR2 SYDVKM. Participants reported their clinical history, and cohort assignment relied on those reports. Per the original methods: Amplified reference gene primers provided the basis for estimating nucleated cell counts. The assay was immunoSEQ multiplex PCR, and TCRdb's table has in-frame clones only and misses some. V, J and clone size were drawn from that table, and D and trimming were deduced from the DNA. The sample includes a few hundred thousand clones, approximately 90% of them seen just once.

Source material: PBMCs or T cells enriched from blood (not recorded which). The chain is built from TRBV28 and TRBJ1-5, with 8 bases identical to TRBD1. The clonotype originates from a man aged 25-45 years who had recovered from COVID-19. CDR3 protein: CASTPDRVLAQHF. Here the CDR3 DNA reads TGTGCCAGCACCCCGGACAGGGTTCTAGCCCAGCATTTT.